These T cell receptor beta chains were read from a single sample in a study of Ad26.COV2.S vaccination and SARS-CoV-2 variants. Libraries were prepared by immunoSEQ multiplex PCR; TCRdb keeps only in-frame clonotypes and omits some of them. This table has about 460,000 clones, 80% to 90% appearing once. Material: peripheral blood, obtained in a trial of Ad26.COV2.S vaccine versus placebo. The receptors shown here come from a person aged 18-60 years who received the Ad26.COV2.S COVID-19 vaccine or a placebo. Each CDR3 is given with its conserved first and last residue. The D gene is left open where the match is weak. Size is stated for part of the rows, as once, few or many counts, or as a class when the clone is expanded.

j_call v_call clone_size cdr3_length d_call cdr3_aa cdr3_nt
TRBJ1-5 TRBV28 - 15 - CASRQATGSNQPQHF TGTGCCAGCAGACAAGCTACAGGAAGCAATCAGCCCCAGCATTTT
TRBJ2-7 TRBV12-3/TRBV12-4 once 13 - CASAGANSYEQYF TGTGCCAGCGCGGGTGCCAACTCCTACGAGCAGTACTTC
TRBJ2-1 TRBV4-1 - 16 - CASSQDAGTWGNEQFF TGCGCCAGCAGCCAAGATGCCGGGACATGGGGCAATGAGCAGTTCTTC
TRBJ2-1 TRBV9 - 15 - CASSVGGGSRGEQFF TGTGCCAGCAGCGTAGGTGGAGGCAGTAGGGGTGAGCAGTTCTTC
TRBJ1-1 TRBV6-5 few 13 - CASSYDRNTEAFF TGTGCCAGCAGTTACGACAGAAACACTGAAGCTTTCTTT
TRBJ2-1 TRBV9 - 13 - CASSVPGHNEQFF TGTGCCAGCAGCGTACCCGGGCACAATGAGCAGTTCTTC
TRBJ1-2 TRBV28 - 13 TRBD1 CASSLTTGHGYTF TGTGCCAGCAGTTTAACGACAGGGCATGGCTACACCTTC
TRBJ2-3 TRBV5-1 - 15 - CASSLSGAYTDTQYF TGCGCCAGCAGCTTGTCGGGGGCTTACACAGATACGCAGTATTTT
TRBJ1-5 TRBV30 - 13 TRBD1 CAWGQGALQPQHF TGTGCCTGGGGGCAGGGGGCTTTGCAGCCCCAGCATTTT
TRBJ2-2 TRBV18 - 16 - CASSLPQGQDTGELFF TGTGCCAGCTCACTGCCTCAGGGGCAGGACACCGGGGAGCTGTTTTTT
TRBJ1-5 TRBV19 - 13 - CASSSQGNQPQHF TGTGCCAGTAGTTCCCAGGGGAATCAGCCCCAGCATTTT
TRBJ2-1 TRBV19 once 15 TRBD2 CASSISTSGRVEQFF TGTGCCAGTAGTATAAGCACTAGCGGGAGAGTTGAGCAGTTCTTC
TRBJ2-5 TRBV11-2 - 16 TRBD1 CASSLPTGVGQETQYF TGTGCCAGCAGCCTACCGACAGGGGTGGGCCAAGAGACCCAGTACTTC
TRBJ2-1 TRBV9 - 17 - CASSVGISRGSYNEQFF TGTGCCAGCAGCGTAGGGATAAGCCGAGGCAGCTACAATGAGCAGTTCTTC
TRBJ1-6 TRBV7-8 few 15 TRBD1 CASSSRQGAGSPLHF TGTGCCAGCAGCTCCCGACAGGGCGCAGGTTCACCCCTCCACTTT
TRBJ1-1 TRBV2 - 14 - CASSQTGYYTEAFF TGTGCCAGCAGTCAGACGGGGTACTACACTGAAGCTTTCTTT
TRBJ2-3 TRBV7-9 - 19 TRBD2 CASSRGLAGGLLSTDTQYF TGTGCCAGCAGCAGGGGACTAGCGGGGGGGCTTCTAAGCACAGATACGCAGTATTTT
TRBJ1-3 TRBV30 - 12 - CAWRQGGNTIYF TGTGCCTGGAGGCAAGGGGGAAACACCATATATTTT
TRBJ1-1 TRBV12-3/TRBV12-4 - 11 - CASSLVAEAFF TGTGCCAGCAGTTTGGTGGCTGAAGCTTTCTTT
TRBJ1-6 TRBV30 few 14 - CAWSVGSYNSPLHF TGTGCCTGGAGTGTAGGCAGTTATAATTCACCCCTCCACTTT
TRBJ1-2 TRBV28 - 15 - CASNPVGRANYGYTF TGTGCCAGCAACCCAGTAGGGAGGGCTAACTATGGCTACACCTTC
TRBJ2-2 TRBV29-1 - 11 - CSVEDLGELFF TGCAGCGTTGAAGATCTGGGGGAGCTGTTTTTT
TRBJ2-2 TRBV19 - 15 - CASSKGHESSRELFF TGTGCCAGTAGCAAAGGGCATGAAAGCTCCAGGGAGCTGTTTTTT
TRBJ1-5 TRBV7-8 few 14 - CASSGGHLNQPQHF TGTGCCAGCAGCGGGGGACACCTAAATCAGCCCCAGCATTTT
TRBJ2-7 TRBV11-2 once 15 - CASTFPVYTFYEQYF TGTGCCAGCACCTTCCCCGTCTACACGTTCTACGAGCAGTACTTC
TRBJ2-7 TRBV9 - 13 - CASSVGSGHEQYF TGTGCCAGCAGCGTGGGTTCTGGCCACGAGCAGTACTTC
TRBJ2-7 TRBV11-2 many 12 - CASSLGLREQYF TGTGCCAGCAGCTTGGGACTGAGGGAGCAGTACTTC
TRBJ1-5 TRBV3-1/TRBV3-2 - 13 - CASSKGMVEDQHF TGTGCCAGCAGCAAGGGCATGGTGGAAGATCAGCATTTT
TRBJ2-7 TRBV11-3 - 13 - CASSLGRAAEQYF TGTGCCAGCAGCTTAGGACGCGCAGCCGAGCAGTACTTC
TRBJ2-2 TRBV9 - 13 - CASSVWVSGELFF TGTGCCAGCAGCGTTTGGGTGTCCGGGGAGCTGTTTTTT
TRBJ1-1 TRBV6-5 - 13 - CASTAGAKGVAFF TGTGCCAGCACGGCAGGGGCGAAAGGAGTTGCTTTCTTT
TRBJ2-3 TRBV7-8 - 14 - CASSLLGVTDTQYF TGTGCCAGCAGCTTACTAGGTGTGACAGATACGCAGTATTTT
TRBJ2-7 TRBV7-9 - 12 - CASSSGTYEQYF TGTGCCAGCAGCTCCGGGACCTACGAGCAGTACTTC
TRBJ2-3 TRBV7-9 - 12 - CASSPPGLRQYF TGTGCCAGCAGCCCACCGGGACTGCGGCAGTATTTT
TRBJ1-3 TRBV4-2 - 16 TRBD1 CASSQVGTVSGNTIYF TGTGCCAGCAGCCAAGTGGGGACAGTCTCTGGAAACACCATATATTTT
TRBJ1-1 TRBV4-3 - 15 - CASSQVTMGNTEAFF TGCGCCAGCAGCCAAGTAACCATGGGGAACACTGAAGCTTTCTTT
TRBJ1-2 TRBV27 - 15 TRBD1 CASSLTGQGDYGYTF TGTGCCAGCAGTCTAACGGGACAGGGTGACTATGGCTACACCTTC
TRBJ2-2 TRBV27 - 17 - CASSLGVSDANTGELFF TGTGCCAGCAGTTTAGGGGTGAGCGACGCGAACACCGGGGAGCTGTTTTTT
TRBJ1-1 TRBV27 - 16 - CASSLRGVAGYTEAFF TGTGCCAGCAGTTTAAGGGGGGTGGCAGGTTACACTGAAGCTTTCTTT
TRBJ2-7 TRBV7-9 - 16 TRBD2 CASSRTSGRDSYEQYF TGTGCCAGCAGCCGGACTAGCGGGAGGGATTCCTACGAGCAGTACTTC
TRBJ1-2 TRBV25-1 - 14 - CASSELGGSGGYTF TGTGCCAGCAGTGAATTGGGGGGATCGGGTGGCTACACCTTC
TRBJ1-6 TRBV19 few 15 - CASSTEYDSNSPLHF TGTGCCAGTAGTACCGAATACGACAGTAATTCACCCCTCCACTTT
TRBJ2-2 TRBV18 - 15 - CASSSDPRRTGELFF TGTGCCAGCTCATCTGACCCGCGGAGAACCGGGGAGCTGTTTTTT
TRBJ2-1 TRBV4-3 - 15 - CASSQDRGWPNEQFF TGCGCCAGCAGCCAAGATCGAGGTTGGCCCAATGAGCAGTTCTTC
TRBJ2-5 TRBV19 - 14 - CASSYGTSKETQYF TGTGCCAGTAGTTACGGGACTTCCAAAGAGACCCAGTACTTC
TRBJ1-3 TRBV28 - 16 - CASSLRMSLSGNTIYF TGTGCCAGCAGTTTAAGGATGAGTCTTTCTGGAAACACCATATATTTT
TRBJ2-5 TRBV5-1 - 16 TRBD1 CASSLARTGGAETQYF TGCGCCAGCAGCTTGGCCCGCACAGGGGGCGCGGAGACCCAGTACTTC
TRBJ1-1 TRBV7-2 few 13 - CASSLDRHTEAFF TGTGCCAGCAGCTTAGATAGGCACACTGAAGCTTTCTTT
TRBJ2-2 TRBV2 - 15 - CASRGGETNTGELFF TGTGCCAGCAGGGGGGGAGAAACGAACACCGGGGAGCTGTTTTTT
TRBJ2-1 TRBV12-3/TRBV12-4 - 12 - CASSLSNNEQFF TGTGCCAGCAGTTTATCCAACAATGAGCAGTTCTTC
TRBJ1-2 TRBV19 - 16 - CASSKEGNAANYGYTF TGTGCCAGTAGTAAGGAAGGAAACGCGGCTAACTATGGCTACACCTTC